The 25 T cell receptor beta chains given below trace back to one sample, sequenced in a study of blood T cells in healthy people across ages. A second PCR, run for about 7 to 11 cycles, used a sample-barcoded 5' primer plus a J-beta primer mix. TCRdb redid the calling of the 5' RACE reads with MiXCR, one entry per CDR3 protein. This repertoire shows around 1,000,000 distinct CDR3 sequences, 25% found once; its top ten account for about 0.69%. The sample also formed part of further work on T cells of mothers and their children.

Sequencing was performed on blood. These receptors were collected from a girl aged 2 to 10 in good health.

The rearrangement joins TRBV28 to TRBJ2-5; 9 bases are shared with TRBD1. Germline loops: CDR1 MDHEN, CDR2 SYDVKM. This CDR3 region has 16 residues. The V and J ends lost 4 bases and 5 bases, in that order; junction bases with no gene match: 11. The CDR3 sequence is CASSSPGQGSWETQYF. The CDR3, as DNA: TGTGCCAGCAGTTCCCCTGGACAGGGGAGTTGGGAGACCCAGTACTTC.

The genes are TRBV11-2 and TRBJ2-1; 15 bases agree with TRBD2. Trimming cost V 4 bases and J 7 bases; bases outside gene matches: 23. In germline, CDR1 is SGHAT, CDR2 FQNNGV. CDR3 length: 22 residues. The CDR3 sequence is CASSSHPTGLAGGPYPNNEQFF. For the CDR3, the DNA is TGTGCCAGCAGCTCTCACCCCACAGGACTAGCGGGGGGGCCCTACCCTAATAATGAGCAGTTCTTC.

This clonotype occurred a few times. The V gene is TRBV4-3, the J gene TRBJ1-1; possibly TRBD1 for D (5 bases). V shed 0 bases and J shed 4 bases, with 12 bases lying between them. The CDR3 has 15 residues. Germline loops: CDR1 LGHNA, CDR2 YSLEER. The CDR3 reads CASSQDGGGSTEAFF. The CDR3, as DNA: TGCGCCAGCAGCCAAGACGGCGGGGGTTCCACTGAAGCTTTCTTT.

The gene calls are TRBV28 and TRBJ2-1; D unclear. Trimming took off 3 bases at V and 5 bases at J, with 8 bases between the two ends. CDR1 MDHEN and CDR2 SYDVKM come from the germline V gene. CDR3 size: 13 residues. The CDR3 protein is CASSFGVNNEQFF. DNA of the CDR3: TGTGCCAGCAGTTTTGGGGTGAACAATGAGCAGTTCTTC.

The chain carries TRBV2 and TRBJ1-2; 8 bases align to TRBD1. The CDR3 has 14 residues. Germline CDR1 reads SNHLY; CDR2 reads FYNNEI. The V gene end was trimmed by 1 base and the J gene end by 7 bases; junction bases not matched to a gene: 5. CDR3: CASSEDQGAGGYTF. The CDR3 nucleotides are TGTGCCAGCAGTGAAGATCAGGGGGCGGGTGGCTACACCTTC. Together with reference TRBV2 and TRBJ1-2, the CDR3 gives the full variable domain: EPEVTQTPSHQVTQMGQEVILRCVPISNHLYFYWYRQILGQKVEFLVSFYNNEISEKSEIFDDQFSVERPDGSNFTLKIRSTKLEDSAMYFCASSEDQGAGGYTFGSGTRLTVV.

Only a few counts were recorded for this clonotype. V gene TRBV12-3 or TRBV12-4 combines with J gene TRBJ1-2; 9 bases agree with TRBD1. The CDR3 consists of 16 residues. J lost 2 bases, V lost 6 bases, and 10 bases had no gene match. CDR3 residues: CASSGQGKLPNYGYTF. DNA for the CDR3: TGTGCCAGCAGCGGACAGGGGAAGCTGCCAAACTATGGCTACACCTTC.

This clonotype was counted ten times or more. V usage is TRBV20-1 and J usage is TRBJ2-4; 9 bases are a match to TRBD2. The V gene end was trimmed by 7 bases and the J gene end by 1 base; junction bases not matched to a gene: 14. Germline loops: CDR1 DFQATT, CDR2 SNEGSKA (reference sequence). This CDR3 spans 17 amino acids. CDR3 bases: TGCAGTGTGAGACTAGCGGTCGGTAGGGAGGCCAAAAACATTCAGTACTTC. Its translation is CSVRLAVGREAKNIQYF.

The chain employs TRBV29-1 and TRBJ1-5; D is undetermined. The CDR3 sequence is 13 residues long. Trimming shortened V by 4 bases and J by 3 bases, and 10 bases separated the two germline ends. The germline V gene has CDR1 SQVTM and CDR2 ANQGSEA. As DNA, the CDR3 is TGCAGCGTTGCATTAGGGAACAATCAGCCCCAGCATTTT. Its protein product is CSVALGNNQPQHF.

The V call is TRBV20-1, the J call TRBJ1-4; TRBD1 is a possible D gene (6 bases). The V and J ends lost 3 bases and 4 bases respectively, with 18 bases between them. This CDR3 has 16 amino acids. CDR1 DFQATT and CDR2 SNEGSKA come from the germline V gene (reference sequence). CDR3 coding DNA: TGCAGTGCTAGGTTTGCTGGGGCAGGGGATAATGAAAAACTGTTTTTT. The encoded protein is CSARFAGAGDNEKLFF.

In this sample, this clonotype turned up a few times. This chain uses TRBV5-4 with TRBJ2-3, with D possibly TRBD1 on 5 matching bases. Per the germline V gene, CDR1 is SGHNT and CDR2 is YYREEE (reference sequence). Trimming cost V 3 bases and J 0 bases, with 11 bases left between them. CDR3 size: 15 residues. CDR3 loop: CASSSGLTSTDTQYF. In DNA, the CDR3 is TGTGCCAGCAGCTCAGGGCTTACTAGCACAGATACGCAGTATTTT. Looking up the rest from reference TRBV5-4 and TRBJ2-3 gives the full variable domain: ETGVTQSPTHLIKTRGQQVTLRCSSQSGHNTVSWYQQALGQGPQFIFQYYREEENGRGNFPPRFSGLQFPNYSSELNVNALELDDSALYLCASSSGLTSTDTQYFGPGTRLTVL.

This clonotype has only a few counts. The V and J genes are TRBV6-6 and TRBJ1-1; 8 bases fit TRBD1. CDR3 length: 15 residues. Germline V lookup: CDR1 MNHNY, CDR2 SVGAGI (reference sequence). The J segment lost 4 bases and the V segment lost 5 bases, leaving 9 bases of the junction unmatched. CDR3 protein: CASSPRTGSVTEAFF. The CDR3 nucleotides are TGTGCCAGCAGTCCCCGGACAGGGTCGGTCACTGAAGCTTTCTTT.

This clonotype was found a few times. V usage is TRBV6-5 and J usage is TRBJ1-4; 9 nucleotides agree with TRBD1. The CDR3 sequence is 14 residues long. CDR1 MNHEY and CDR2 SVGAGI come from the germline V gene. The V and J ends lost 6 bases and 7 bases, in that order; junction bases with no gene match: 6. CDR3 nucleotide sequence: TGTGCCAGCAGCTGGGACAGGGATCGTGAAAAACTGTTTTTT. This encodes CASSWDRDREKLFF.

The rearrangement uses TRBV20-1 and TRBJ1-5; D unclear. CDR1 is DFQATT, CDR2 SNEGSKA, per germline (reference sequence). This CDR3 spans 13 amino acids. Between the trimmed V and J ends, which lost 4 bases and 9 bases, there was a span of 16 bases. The CDR3 loop reads CSAIVGPLGPQHF. The CDR3 DNA is TGCAGTGCTATCGTAGGGCCCTTGGGGCCCCAGCATTTT.

This clonotype was detected a few times. The chain joins TRBV12-3 or TRBV12-4 to TRBJ1-5; D is uncertain. The CDR3 has 14 amino acids. V lost 2 bases, J lost 2 bases, and 7 bases lay in between. The CDR3 protein is CASSLSQRNQPQHF. The CDR3 DNA reads as TGTGCCAGCAGTTTATCACAGCGCAATCAGCCCCAGCATTTT.

This clonotype occurred a few times. The V call is TRBV13, the J call TRBJ2-1; D is perhaps TRBD2 (6 bases). Trimming left V 4 bases short and J 0 bases short, with 16 bases between. This CDR3 contains 17 residues. CDR1 is PRHDT and CDR2 is FYEKMQ in the germline V gene (reference sequence). The CDR3 region has the DNA TGTGCCAGCAGCTCTCTTGAGATAGCGGACTCCTACAATGAGCAGTTCTTC. This gives the protein CASSSLEIADSYNEQFF. Full variable domain (outside the CDR3, taken from reference TRBV13 and TRBJ2-1): AAGVIQSPRHLIKEKRETATLKCYPIPRHDTVYWYQQGPGQDPQFLISFYEKMQSDKGSIPDRFSAQQFSDYHSELNMSSLELGDSALYFCASSSLEIADSYNEQFFGPGTRLTVL.

This rearrangement joins TRBV19 to TRBJ2-7; a possible D gene is TRBD2 (6 bases). Germline V CDR1 and CDR2: LNHDA, SQIVND (reference sequence). This CDR3 region has 14 residues. With 3 bases removed from V and 5 bases from J, the gap between germline ends came to 14 bases. CDR3 amino acids: CASSIAGFQDEQYF. The CDR3 DNA reads TGTGCCAGTAGTATTGCGGGGTTTCAGGACGAGCAGTACTTC. Full variable domain (missing parts from reference TRBV19 and TRBJ2-7): DGGITQSPKYLFRKEGQNVTLSCEQNLNHDAMYWYRQDPGQGLRLIYYSQIVNDFQKGDIAEGYSVSREKKESFPLTVTSAQKNPTAFYLCASSIAGFQDEQYFGPGTRLTVT.

This clonotype was counted between two and nine times. This rearrangement joins TRBV27 to TRBJ2-1, with 10 positions matching TRBD2. TRBJ2-7 matches the DNA end more closely, so the J call is doubtful. Germline V gene sequence: CDR1 MNHEY, CDR2 SMNVEV (reference sequence). There are 17 residues in the CDR3. DNA for the CDR3: TGTGCCAGCAGTTTCCCAAGGGAAGCGGGAGGGCCAAGTGAGCAGTACTTC. Its translation: CASSFPREAGGPSEQYF.

This clonotype was seen a handful of times. V usage is TRBV4-2 and J usage is TRBJ2-5; D remains unclear. Matching the DNA end better, TRBJ2-1 makes the J call doubtful. Per germline, CDR1 LGHNA and CDR2 YNFKEQ. The CDR3 consists of 15 residues. The DNA of the CDR3 is TGTGCCAGCAGCCAAGAAACTGGCCAATACAATGAGCAGTTCTTC. Its protein is CASSQETGQYNEQFF.

This clonotype has just a few counts. The chain is built from TRBV12-3 or TRBV12-4 and TRBJ2-5; D may be TRBD1 (7 bases). The V gene lost 5 bases and the J gene lost 5 bases, with 18 bases spanning the gap. The CDR3 extends over 15 amino acids. CDR3 protein: CASSLGSQGRETQYF. The CDR3 DNA reads TGTGCCAGCAGTCTCGGGTCACAGGGGAGGGAGACCCAGTACTTC.

This clonotype was counted only a few times. This sequence joins TRBV5-1 and TRBJ1-1, with unresolved D. The length of the CDR3 is 14 residues. Trimming stripped 0 bases from V and 7 bases from J, with 13 bases between. Germline lookup yields CDR1 SGHRS and CDR2 YFSETQ. The CDR3 nucleotides are TGCGCCAGCAGCTTGGGATCGGGCGGGTTTGAAGCTTTCTTT. It specifies CASSLGSGGFEAFF.

This clonotype has more than one count but fewer than ten. The J gene is TRBJ2-7, the V gene TRBV2; 9 nucleotides agree with TRBD1. Germline lookup yields CDR1 SNHLY and CDR2 FYNNEI. CDR3 length: 13 amino acids. V gave up 10 bases and J gave up 6 bases; unmatched junction bases: 10. CDR3 region: CATEPGQGSEQYF. CDR3 nucleotides: TGTGCCACCGAGCCGGGACAGGGAAGCGAGCAGTACTTC.

V and J are TRBV5-1 and TRBJ2-1; 7 nucleotides match TRBD2. V was pared by 3 bases and J by 0 bases, with 6 bases of the junction left unmatched. Germline assignment: CDR1 SGHRS and CDR2 YFSETQ. The CDR3 covers 16 residues. DNA for the CDR3: TGCGCCAGCAGCTCTAGCGGAATGAGCTCCTACAATGAGCAGTTCTTC. As protein: CASSSSGMSSYNEQFF. The full variable domain, with the rest looked up from reference TRBV5-1 and TRBJ2-1, is KAGVTQTPRYLIKTRGQQVTLSCSPISGHRSVSWYQQTPGQGLQFLFEYFSETQRNKGNFPGRFSGRQFSNSRSEMNVSTLELGDSALYLCASSSSGMSSYNEQFFGPGTRLTVL.

A word on this clonotype: One end of the junction does not line up with germline, which may come from a read error. The chain combines TRBV2 with TRBJ1-5; 10 bases are a match to TRBD1. Germline CDR1 and CDR2: SNHLY and FYNNEI. There are 14 residues in the CDR3. This CDR3 is CAGSVDRGFEPQHF. CDR3 DNA: TGTGCCGGCAGTGTGGACAGGGGGTTCGAGCCCCAGCATTTT.

This clonotype was recorded a few times. The chain recombines TRBV7-3 with TRBJ2-1, with D tentatively TRBD1 (6 bases). Germline assignment: CDR1 SGHTA and CDR2 FQGTGA. This CDR3 is 13 amino acids long. V was pared by 2 bases and J by 13 bases, with 15 bases between. CDR3 loop: CASSLWRGGDQFF. The CDR3 nucleotides read TGTGCCAGCAGCTTATGGCGAGGGGGAGACCAGTTCTTC.

The J gene is TRBJ2-3, the V gene TRBV10-3; D possibly matches TRBD1 or TRBD2 (5 bases each). Germline V gene lookup returns CDR1 ENHRY and CDR2 SYGVKD. The CDR3 spans 17 residues. V lost 8 bases and J lost 0, with 21 bases in between. The CDR3 sequence: CAISEERGLGSTDTQYF. Here the CDR3 DNA reads TGTGCCATCTCCGAGGAGAGGGGATTGGGAAGCACAGATACGCAGTATTTT.